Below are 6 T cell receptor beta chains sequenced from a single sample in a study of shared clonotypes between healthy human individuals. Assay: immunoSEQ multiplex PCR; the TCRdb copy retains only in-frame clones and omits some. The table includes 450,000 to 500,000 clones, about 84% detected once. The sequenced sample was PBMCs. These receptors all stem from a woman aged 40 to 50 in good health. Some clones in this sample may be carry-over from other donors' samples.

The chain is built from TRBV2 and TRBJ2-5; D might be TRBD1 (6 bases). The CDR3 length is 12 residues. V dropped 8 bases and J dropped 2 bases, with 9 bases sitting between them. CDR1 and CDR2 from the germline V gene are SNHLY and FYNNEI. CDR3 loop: CASAGTQETQYF. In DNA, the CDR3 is TGTGCCAGCGCCGGGACACAAGAGACCCAGTACTTC.

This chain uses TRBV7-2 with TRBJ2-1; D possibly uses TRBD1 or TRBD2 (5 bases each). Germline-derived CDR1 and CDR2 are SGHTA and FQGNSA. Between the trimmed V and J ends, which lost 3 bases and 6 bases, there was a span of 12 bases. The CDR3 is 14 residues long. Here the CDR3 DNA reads TGTGCCAGCAGCTTGGGACGACAGACCAATGAGCAGTTCTTC. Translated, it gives CASSLGRQTNEQFF. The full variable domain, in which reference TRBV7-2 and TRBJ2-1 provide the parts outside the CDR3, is GAGVSQSPSNKVTEKGKDVELRCDPISGHTALYWYRQSLGQGLEFLIYFQGNSAPDKSGLPSDRFSAERTGGSVSTLTIQRTQQEDSAVYLCASSLGRQTNEQFFGPGTRLTVL.

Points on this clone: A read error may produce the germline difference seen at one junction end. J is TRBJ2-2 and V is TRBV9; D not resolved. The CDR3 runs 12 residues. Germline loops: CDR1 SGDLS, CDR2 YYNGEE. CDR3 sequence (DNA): TGTGCCAGCAGGAAGAACTCCGGGGAGCTGTTTTTT. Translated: CASRKNSGELFF.

The DNA for the CDR3 is TGTGCCTGGACCGGCTTGGCGGGAGACGACTACGAGCAGTACTTC. Amino acids: CAWTGLAGDDYEQYF. V is TRBV30 and J is TRBJ2-7; 7 nucleotides match TRBD2. After removal of 4 bases from V and 3 bases from J, the junction contained 12 bases not matched to a gene. The CDR3 runs to 15 residues. Germline V lookup: CDR1 GTSNPN, CDR2 SVGIG (reference sequence). Using reference TRBV30 and TRBJ2-7 for the parts outside the CDR3, the full variable domain is SQTIHQWPATLVQPVGSPLSLECTVEGTSNPNLYWYRQAAGRGLQLLFYSVGIGQISSEVPQNLSASRPQDRQFILSSKKLLLSDSGFYLCAWTGLAGDDYEQYFGPGTRLTVT.

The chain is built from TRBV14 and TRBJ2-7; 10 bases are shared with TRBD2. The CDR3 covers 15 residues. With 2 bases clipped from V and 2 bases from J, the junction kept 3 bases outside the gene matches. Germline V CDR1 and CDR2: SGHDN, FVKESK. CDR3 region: CASSQLAGGAYEQYF. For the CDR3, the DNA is TGTGCCAGCAGCCAATTAGCGGGAGGCGCCTACGAGCAGTACTTC.

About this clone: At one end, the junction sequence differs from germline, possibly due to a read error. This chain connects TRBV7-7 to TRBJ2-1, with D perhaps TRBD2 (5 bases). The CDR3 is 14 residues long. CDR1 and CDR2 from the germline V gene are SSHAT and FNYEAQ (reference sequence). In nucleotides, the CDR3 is TGTGCTAGCAGCTTATCACTAGACTACAATGAGCAGTTCTTC. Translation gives CASSLSLDYNEQFF.